This T cell receptor (beta chain) stems from a study of T-cell memory formation after mild COVID-19. TCRdb re-analysed the 5' RACE reads in MiXCR, keeping a single row per CDR3 protein. The data hold more than 450,000 distinct CDR3 sequences, with more than 15% observed a single time. Of note for this clonotype: Its antigen is as yet unknown.

From germline, CDR1 is SGHRS and CDR2 YFSETQ. The CDR3 is 15 amino acids. Trimming took 4 bases from V and 6 from J; bases not matched to a gene: 9. Findings of the study overall: Clones shrinking between day 15 and 85 showed a balanced CD4/CD8 split, and those that grew later tilted toward CD4+.

The sequenced sample consisted of PBMCs or a T cell subset sorted from them (not recorded which). The source of this sequence is an adult woman who had mild COVID-19 (a few samples of this study predate the infection). Cell type and time point are not known. The chain has TRBV5-1 and TRBJ2-2; 7 bases match TRBD1. The CDR3 sequence: CASSQNRGGPGELFF. CDR3 nucleotide sequence: TGCGCCAGCAGCCAGAACAGGGGCGGCCCCGGGGAGCTGTTTTTT.